The 26 T cell receptor beta chains presented below share a single source sample, sequenced in a study of CD8 T cells in ankylosing spondylitis. A single record per CDR3 protein comes from TCRdb applying MiXCR to the 5' RACE reads. The sample contains some 63,000 distinct CDR3 sequences, more than 5.5% of which appear only once. Sequencing used synovial fluid, either unsorted or a sorted T cell fraction (not recorded which). These receptors were taken from a male donor with ankylosing spondylitis.

This clonotype was counted many times. The chain is built from TRBV12-3 or TRBV12-4 and TRBJ2-7; possible D gene TRBD2, 6 bases. Trimming removed 5 bases from V and 3 bases from J, with 8 bases in between. The CDR3 consists of 12 residues. The CDR3 sequence is CASSQDYYEQYF. In DNA, the CDR3 is TGTGCCAGCAGTCAGGACTACTACGAGCAGTACTTC.

This rearrangement joins TRBV28 to TRBJ1-5; D is undetermined. The length of the CDR3 is 14 residues. Trimming removed 3 bases at V and 5 bases at J, with 11 bases between. Germline V gene lookup returns CDR1 MDHEN and CDR2 SYDVKM. CDR3 residues: CASSFSQTHQPQHF. CDR3 nucleotide sequence: TGTGCCAGCAGTTTTAGTCAGACCCATCAGCCCCAGCATTTT. The full variable domain, completed using reference TRBV28 and TRBJ1-5, is DVKVTQSSRYLVKRTGEKVFLECVQDMDHENMFWYRQDPGLGLRLIYFSYDVKMKEKGDIPEGYSVSREKKERFSLILESASTNQTSMYLCASSFSQTHQPQHFGDGTRLSIL.

The chain recombines TRBV29-1 with TRBJ2-3; a weak D match, TRBD1 (6 bases). Per the germline V gene, CDR1 is SQVTM and CDR2 is ANQGSEA. The CDR3 sequence is 12 residues long. The germline V and J ends were trimmed by 7 bases and 1 base, with 9 bases remaining between them. CDR3 in DNA: TGCAGCGACCGACAGGGCACAGATACGCAGTATTTT. Translation gives CSDRQGTDTQYF.

By share, this clonotype counts as medium-sized. The J gene is TRBJ2-7, the V gene TRBV5-1, with a weak D call TRBD2 (6 bases). Per germline, CDR1 SGHRS and CDR2 YFSETQ. V was clipped by 0 bases and J by 6 bases, with 16 bases between them. The CDR3 is 15 residues long. The CDR3 bases are TGCGCCAGCAGCTTGGCCTTTATAGGGGAGGTCGAGCAGTACTTC. This gives the protein CASSLAFIGEVEQYF.

This clonotype occurred a few times. This sequence joins TRBV7-9 and TRBJ2-1; 8 bases agree with TRBD2. After removal of 5 bases from V and 9 bases from J, the junction contained 12 bases not matched to a gene. The CDR3 has 15 residues. Germline CDR1 and CDR2: SEHNR and FQNEAQ (reference sequence). CDR3 residues: CASSLNSGTTGEQFF. The DNA for the CDR3 is TGTGCCAGCAGCCTTAATAGCGGGACGACAGGTGAGCAGTTCTTC.

In its sample, this clonotype was seen many times. The gene calls are TRBV9 and TRBJ2-2, with 8 bases fitting TRBD1. CDR1 and CDR2 from the germline V gene are SGDLS and YYNGEE. The CDR3 has 19 residues. V was pared by 3 bases and J by 7 bases, with 20 bases of the junction left unmatched. The CDR3 protein is CASSAPRQGAPRKGGELFF. CDR3 DNA sequence: TGTGCCAGCAGCGCCCCTCGGCAGGGGGCACCTAGAAAAGGCGGGGAGCTGTTTTTT. The entire variable domain, with the rest obtained from reference TRBV9 and TRBJ2-2, is as follows: DSGVTQTPKHLITATGQRVTLRCSPRSGDLSVYWYQQSLDQGLQFLIQYYNGEERAKGNILERFSAQQFPDLHSELNLSSLELGDSALYFCASSAPRQGAPRKGGELFFGEGSRLTVL.

This clonotype was counted many times. This chain links TRBV10-2 with TRBJ2-7; no definite D call. The CDR3 totals 12 residues. Deletions cut 4 bases from V and 7 bases from J, with 11 bases between. Germline-derived CDR1 and CDR2 are WSHSY and SAAADI. CDR3 sequence: CASSASLLEQYF. The CDR3 DNA sequence: TGCGCCAGCAGTGCCAGCCTGCTGGAGCAGTACTTC.

As to this clonotype: The junction departs from the called germline gene at one end, perhaps through a read error. V gene TRBV19 combines with J gene TRBJ2-1; D may be TRBD1 (6 bases). The CDR3 spans 16 residues. CDR1 and CDR2 (germline): LNHDA, SQIVND (reference sequence). The CDR3 here is CASKGVAMSSYNEQFF. The CDR3 DNA is TGCGCCAGTAAGGGGGTAGCAATGAGCTCCTACAATGAGCAGTTCTTC.

This clonotype was counted many times. The rearrangement links TRBV28 to TRBJ1-1; D is ambiguous. Trimming took off 4 bases at V and 0 bases at J, with 12 bases between the two ends. The CDR3 contains 15 residues. The V gene's germline CDR1 is MDHEN and CDR2 SYDVKM. CDR3 nucleotide sequence: TGTGCCAGCAGTTACCACGGAGGGATGAACACTGAAGCTTTCTTT. Translating it yields CASSYHGGMNTEAFF.

This clonotype was counted between two and nine times. V gene TRBV10-2 combines with J gene TRBJ2-7; D is uncertain. CDR3 length equals 15 residues. The germline CDR1 and CDR2 sequences are WSHSY and SAAADI. V gave up 0 bases and J gave up 5 bases, with 14 bases separating them. The CDR3 bases are TGCGCCAGCAGTGAGTCGTTTGCAACGAGCGACGAGCAGTACTTC. Residues: CASSESFATSDEQYF.

This clonotype has at least ten counts. The chain combines TRBV12-3 or TRBV12-4 with TRBJ1-3, with D perhaps matching TRBD1 (5 bases). CDR3 length: 13 residues. V was clipped by 3 bases and J by 6 bases, with 9 bases between them. The CDR3 reads CASSFGGANTIYF. Here the CDR3 DNA reads TGTGCCAGCAGTTTCGGTGGGGCAAACACCATATATTTT.

This clonotype was seen a handful of times. The chain has TRBV6-2 or TRBV6-3 and TRBJ2-2; possible D gene TRBD2, 5 bases. Trimming left V 2 bases short and J 2 bases short, with 9 bases between. Per germline, CDR1 MNHEY and CDR2 SVGEGT. This CDR3 is built from 15 residues. Here the CDR3 DNA reads TGTGCCAGCAGTTACCCACGGGGAAACACCGGGGAGCTGTTTTTT. Residues: CASSYPRGNTGELFF.

This clonotype was seen a handful of times. The rearrangement links TRBV20-1 to TRBJ2-7; 12 nucleotides line up with TRBD2. The junction had 3 bases not matched to a gene; V was cut back by 2 bases and J by 7 bases. The CDR3 has 13 residues. Germline values: CDR1 DFQATT, CDR2 SNEGSKA (reference sequence). CDR3 in amino acids: CSARLAGGWEQYF. CDR3 bases: TGCAGTGCTAGACTAGCGGGAGGGTGGGAGCAGTACTTC.

The chain couples TRBV7-6 to TRBJ1-1, with no clear D. The CDR3 consists of 14 residues. CDR1 and CDR2 from the germline V gene are SGHVS and FNYEAQ. The V end was cut by 5 bases, the J end by 2 bases, with 12 bases between. CDR3 in amino acids: CASSPTEVNTEAFF. The DNA of the CDR3 is TGTGCCAGCAGCCCTACAGAGGTTAACACTGAAGCTTTCTTT.

This clonotype has at least ten counts. This chain connects TRBV7-2 to TRBJ2-7; D might be TRBD1 (5 bases). The germline CDR1 and CDR2 sequences are SGHTA and FQGNSA. This CDR3 is built from 15 residues. The germline V and J ends were trimmed by 5 bases and 4 bases, with 18 bases remaining between them. CDR3 DNA sequence: TGTGCCAGCAGCCCCGTTAGGGGAAATACGTACGAGCAGTACTTC. This sequence encodes CASSPVRGNTYEQYF.

The chain uses TRBV28 and TRBJ1-1; D ambiguous. V lost 3 bases and J 7 bases, leaving 9 bases between the germline ends. Germline-derived CDR1 and CDR2 are MDHEN and SYDVKM. This CDR3 is 12 amino acids long. For the CDR3, the DNA is TGTGCCAGCAGTTTCGGGTCGGTTGAAGCTTTCTTT. Protein: CASSFGSVEAFF.

This clonotype has ten or more counts. V gene TRBV11-3 combines with J gene TRBJ2-1; 8 positions match TRBD2. Germline V CDR1 and CDR2: SGHNT, YENEEA. J lost 4 bases, V lost 2 bases, and 4 bases had no gene match. There are 15 residues in the CDR3. This CDR3 is CASSLFGTRYNEQFF. The CDR3 bases are TGTGCCAGCAGCTTATTCGGGACTAGATACAATGAGCAGTTCTTC.

The chain joins TRBV7-8 to TRBJ2-1; 10 nucleotides match TRBD2. CDR3 length equals 16 residues. V shed 6 bases, J shed 1 base, and the junction held 6 bases outside the gene matches. Germline CDR1 is SGHVS and CDR2 is FQNEAQ. The CDR3 coding sequence is TGTGCCAGCAGACGGACTAGCGGAAGTTCCTACAATGAGCAGTTCTTC. This sequence encodes CASRRTSGSSYNEQFF.

This clonotype showed up many times. This chain links TRBV11-2 with TRBJ2-7; 8 bases align to TRBD2. Germline V CDR1 and CDR2: SGHAT, FQNNGV. Germline trimming cut 0 bases from V and 0 bases from J; bases unmatched to any gene: 4. This CDR3 region has 16 residues. For the CDR3, the DNA is TGTGCCAGCAGCTTAGACACTAGCGGAGCCTCCTACGAGCAGTACTTC. This sequence encodes CASSLDTSGASYEQYF.

This clonotype was seen more than once but under ten times. The rearrangement uses TRBV11-1 and TRBJ1-5; 7 bases match TRBD1. J gave up 8 bases and V 3 bases, and 4 bases lay outside the gene matches. The CDR3 sequence is 13 residues long. CDR1 and CDR2 from the germline V gene are SGHAT and FQDESV (reference sequence). The CDR3 nucleotides read TGTGCCAGCAGCTTTACCGACAGGGAGCCCCAGCATTTT. This encodes CASSFTDREPQHF.

The sample holds many counts of this clonotype. The CDR3 region has the DNA TGCGCCAGCAGCCAAGATGCCATGGCTGGGGCCAACGTCCTGACTTTC. Translating it yields CASSQDAMAGANVLTF. V gene TRBV4-3 combines with J gene TRBJ2-6; D not certain. The germline V and J ends were trimmed by 0 bases and 2 bases, with 8 bases remaining between them. This CDR3 comprises 16 residues. Germline loops: CDR1 LGHNA, CDR2 YSLEER.

In its sample, this clonotype was seen many times. This sequence joins TRBV11-3 and TRBJ1-1; D remains unclear. Trimming cost V 8 bases and J 5 bases, with 15 bases left between them. The germline CDR1 and CDR2 sequences are SGHNT and YENEEA. The CDR3 is 13 residues long. CDR3 in DNA: TGTGCCAGCCGCCGGTCCCCGGGGACTGAAGCTTTCTTT. Its translation: CASRRSPGTEAFF.

This clonotype was counted ten times or more. The chain links TRBV6-1 to TRBJ1-1; a possible D gene is TRBD1 (5 bases). The germline CDR1 and CDR2 sequences are MNHNS and SASEGT. The CDR3 sequence is 14 residues long. V was shortened by 5 bases and J by 2 bases, with 12 bases between the two germline ends. CDR3 loop: CASSRWGGNTEAFF. The CDR3 coding sequence is TGTGCCAGCAGTAGGTGGGGGGGAAACACTGAAGCTTTCTTT.

This clonotype was counted a few times. The chain has TRBV15 and TRBJ1-1; 11 positions agree with TRBD1. V was clipped by 3 bases and J by 4 bases; unmatched bases: 4. The CDR3 spans 15 residues. The germline V gene has CDR1 LNHNV and CDR2 YYDKDF (reference sequence). DNA for the CDR3: TGTGCCACCAGCAGGGACAGGGGGCCAACCACTGAAGCTTTCTTT. Residues: CATSRDRGPTTEAFF.

The genes are TRBV9 and TRBJ1-3, with D tentatively TRBD1 (6 bases). V was shortened by 4 bases and J by 7 bases, with 12 bases between the two germline ends. Looked up from germline, CDR1 is SGDLS and CDR2 is YYNGEE. The CDR3 runs to 13 residues. DNA for the CDR3: TGTGCCAGCAGCTATATAGGGGGGAACACCATATATTTT. Protein: CASSYIGGNTIYF.

This clonotype was found many times. The CDR3 is CASSSYRLAGTSTDTQYF. In DNA, the CDR3 is TGCGCCAGCAGCTCCTACAGACTAGCGGGGACTAGCACAGATACGCAGTATTTT. The V and J genes are TRBV5-1 and TRBJ2-3; 11 bases are a match to TRBD2. CDR1 is SGHRS and CDR2 is YFSETQ in the germline V gene. The CDR3 runs to 18 residues. V gave up 3 bases and J gave up 0 bases; unmatched junction bases: 9.